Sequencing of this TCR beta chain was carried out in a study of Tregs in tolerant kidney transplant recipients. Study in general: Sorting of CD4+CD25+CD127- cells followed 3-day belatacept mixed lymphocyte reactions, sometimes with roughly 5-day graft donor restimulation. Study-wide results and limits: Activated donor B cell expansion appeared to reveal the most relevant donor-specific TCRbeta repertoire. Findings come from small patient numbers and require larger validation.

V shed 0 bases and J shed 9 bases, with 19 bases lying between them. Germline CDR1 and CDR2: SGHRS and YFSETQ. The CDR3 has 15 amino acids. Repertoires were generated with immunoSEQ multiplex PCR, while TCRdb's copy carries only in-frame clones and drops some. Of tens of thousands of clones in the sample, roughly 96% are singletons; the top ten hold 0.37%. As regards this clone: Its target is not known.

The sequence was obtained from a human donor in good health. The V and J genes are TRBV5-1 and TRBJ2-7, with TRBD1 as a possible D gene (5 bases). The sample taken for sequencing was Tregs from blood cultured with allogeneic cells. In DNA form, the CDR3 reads TGCGCCAGCAGCTTGGCTGGGGCAGGCTCCGACGGGCAGTACTTC. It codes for CASSLAGAGSDGQYF.